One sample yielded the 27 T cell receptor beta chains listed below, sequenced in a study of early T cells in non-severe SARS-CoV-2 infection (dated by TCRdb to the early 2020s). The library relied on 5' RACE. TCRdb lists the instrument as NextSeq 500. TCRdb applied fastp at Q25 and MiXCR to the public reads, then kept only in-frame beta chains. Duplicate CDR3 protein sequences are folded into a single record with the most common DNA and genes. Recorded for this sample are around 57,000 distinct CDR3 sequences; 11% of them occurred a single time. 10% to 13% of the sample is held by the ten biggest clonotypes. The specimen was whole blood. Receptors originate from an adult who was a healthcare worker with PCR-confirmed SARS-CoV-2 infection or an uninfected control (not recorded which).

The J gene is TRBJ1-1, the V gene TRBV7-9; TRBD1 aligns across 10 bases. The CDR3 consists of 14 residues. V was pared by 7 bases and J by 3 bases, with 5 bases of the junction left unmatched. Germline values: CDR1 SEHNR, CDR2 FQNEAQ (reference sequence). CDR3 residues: CASIPGQGYTEAFF. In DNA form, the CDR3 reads TGTGCCAGCATTCCGGGACAGGGGTACACTGAAGCTTTCTTT.

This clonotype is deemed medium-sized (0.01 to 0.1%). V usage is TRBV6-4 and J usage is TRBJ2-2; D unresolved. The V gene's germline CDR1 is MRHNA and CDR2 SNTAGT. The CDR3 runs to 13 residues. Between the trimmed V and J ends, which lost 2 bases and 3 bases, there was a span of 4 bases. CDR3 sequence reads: CASSDRDTGELFF. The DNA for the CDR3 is TGTGCCAGCAGTGACAGGGACACCGGGGAGCTGTTTTTT.

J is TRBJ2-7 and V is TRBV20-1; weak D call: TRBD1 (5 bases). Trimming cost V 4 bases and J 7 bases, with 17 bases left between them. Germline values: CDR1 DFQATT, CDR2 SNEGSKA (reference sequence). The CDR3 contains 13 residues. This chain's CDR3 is CSATQGLDREQYF. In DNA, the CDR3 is TGCAGTGCTACCCAGGGCCTAGATCGAGAGCAGTACTTC.

CDR3 protein: CASSLGQGSPYEQYF. The CDR3 region has the DNA TGCGCCAGCAGCCTTGGACAGGGGAGCCCCTACGAGCAGTACTTC. The chain has TRBV4-1 and TRBJ2-7; 9 bases fit TRBD1. Unmatched junction bases numbered 6, after V lost 4 bases and J lost 2 bases. CDR1 and CDR2 from the germline V gene are MGHRA and YSYEKL. The CDR3 length is 15 residues.

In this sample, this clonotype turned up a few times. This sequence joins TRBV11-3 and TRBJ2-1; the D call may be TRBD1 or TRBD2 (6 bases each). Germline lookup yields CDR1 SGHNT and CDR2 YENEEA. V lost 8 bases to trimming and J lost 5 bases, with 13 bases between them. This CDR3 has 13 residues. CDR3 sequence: CASRGRGHNEQFF. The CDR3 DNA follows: TGTGCCAGCCGAGGCCGGGGGCACAATGAGCAGTTCTTC.

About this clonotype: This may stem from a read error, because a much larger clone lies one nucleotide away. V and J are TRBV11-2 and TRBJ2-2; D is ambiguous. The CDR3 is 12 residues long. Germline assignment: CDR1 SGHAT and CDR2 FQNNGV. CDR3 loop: CASNLGYGELFF. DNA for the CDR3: TGTGCCAGCAACTTAGGGTACGGGGAGCTGTTTTTT.

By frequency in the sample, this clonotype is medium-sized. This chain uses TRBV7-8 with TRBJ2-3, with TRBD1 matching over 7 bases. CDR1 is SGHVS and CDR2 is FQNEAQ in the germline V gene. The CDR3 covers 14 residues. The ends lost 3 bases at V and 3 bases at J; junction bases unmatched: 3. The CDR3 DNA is TGTGCCAGCAGCTTCCGGACAGGAACAGATACGCAGTATTTT. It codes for CASSFRTGTDTQYF.

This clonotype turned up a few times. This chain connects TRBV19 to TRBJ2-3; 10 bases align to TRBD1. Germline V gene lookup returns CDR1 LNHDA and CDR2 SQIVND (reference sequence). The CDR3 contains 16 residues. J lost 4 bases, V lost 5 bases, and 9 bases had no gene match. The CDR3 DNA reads TGTGCCAGTAGTGTCTTCCGGGACAGGGGTGCAGATACGCAGTATTTT. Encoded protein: CASSVFRDRGADTQYF.

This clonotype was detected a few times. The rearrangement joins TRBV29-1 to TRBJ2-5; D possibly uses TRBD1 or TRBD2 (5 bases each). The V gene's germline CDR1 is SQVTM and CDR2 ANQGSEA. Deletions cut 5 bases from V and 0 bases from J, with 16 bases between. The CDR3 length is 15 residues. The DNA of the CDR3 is TGCAGCGTTTTAGGGGCAGGAGGACACCAAGAGACCCAGTACTTC. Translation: CSVLGAGGHQETQYF.

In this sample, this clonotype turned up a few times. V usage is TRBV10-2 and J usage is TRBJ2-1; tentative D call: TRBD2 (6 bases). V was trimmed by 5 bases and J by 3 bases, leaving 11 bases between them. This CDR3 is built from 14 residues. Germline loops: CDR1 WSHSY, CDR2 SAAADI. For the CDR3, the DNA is TGCGCCAGCAGTTTACTAGCTGGCTACAATGAGCAGTTCTTC. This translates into CASSLLAGYNEQFF.

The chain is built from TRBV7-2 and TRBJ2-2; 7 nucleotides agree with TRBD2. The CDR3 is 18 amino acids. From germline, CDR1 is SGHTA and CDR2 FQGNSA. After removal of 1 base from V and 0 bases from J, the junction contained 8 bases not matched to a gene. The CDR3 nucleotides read TGTGCCAGCAGCTTAGGGCCCCTCGGGGGGTCGAACACCGGGGAGCTGTTTTTT. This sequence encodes CASSLGPLGGSNTGELFF.

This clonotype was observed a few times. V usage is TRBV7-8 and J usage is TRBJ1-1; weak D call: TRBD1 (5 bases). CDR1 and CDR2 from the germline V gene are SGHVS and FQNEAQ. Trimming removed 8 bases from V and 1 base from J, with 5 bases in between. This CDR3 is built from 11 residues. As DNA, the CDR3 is TGTGCCAGCGGGGGGAACACTGAAGCTTTCTTT. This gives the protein CASGGNTEAFF.

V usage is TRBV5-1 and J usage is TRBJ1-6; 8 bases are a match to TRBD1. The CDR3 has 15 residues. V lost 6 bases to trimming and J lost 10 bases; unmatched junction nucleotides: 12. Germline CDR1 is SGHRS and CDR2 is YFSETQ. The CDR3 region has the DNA TGCGCCAGCACCACGGGACGGACAGGGCAATCACCCCTCCACTTT. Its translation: CASTTGRTGQSPLHF.

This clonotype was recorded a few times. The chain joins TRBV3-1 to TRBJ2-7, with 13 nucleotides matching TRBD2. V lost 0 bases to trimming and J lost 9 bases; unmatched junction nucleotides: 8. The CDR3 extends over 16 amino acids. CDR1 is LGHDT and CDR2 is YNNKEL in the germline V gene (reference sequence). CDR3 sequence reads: CASSQDSGLAGAWQYF. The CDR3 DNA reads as TGTGCCAGCAGCCAAGATTCCGGACTAGCGGGAGCCTGGCAGTACTTC.

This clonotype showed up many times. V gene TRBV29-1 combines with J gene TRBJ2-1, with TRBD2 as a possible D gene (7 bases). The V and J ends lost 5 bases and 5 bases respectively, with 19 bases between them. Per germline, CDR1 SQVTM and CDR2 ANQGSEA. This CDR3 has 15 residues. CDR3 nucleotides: TGCAGCGTTCCCCCGAGGGGGGGATTGGACAATGAGCAGTTCTTC. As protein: CSVPPRGGLDNEQFF.

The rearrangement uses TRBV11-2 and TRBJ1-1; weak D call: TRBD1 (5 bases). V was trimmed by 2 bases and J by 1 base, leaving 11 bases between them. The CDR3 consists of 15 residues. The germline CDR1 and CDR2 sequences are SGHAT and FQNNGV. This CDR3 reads CASSLTGTGNTEAFF. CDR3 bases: TGTGCCAGCAGCTTAACCGGGACGGGGAACACTGAAGCTTTCTTT.

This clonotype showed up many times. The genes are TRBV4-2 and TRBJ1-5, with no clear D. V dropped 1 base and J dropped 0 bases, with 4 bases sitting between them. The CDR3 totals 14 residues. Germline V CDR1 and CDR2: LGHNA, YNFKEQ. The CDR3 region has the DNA TGTGCCAGCAGCCAAGTCTCTAGCAATCAGCCCCAGCATTTT. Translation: CASSQVSSNQPQHF.

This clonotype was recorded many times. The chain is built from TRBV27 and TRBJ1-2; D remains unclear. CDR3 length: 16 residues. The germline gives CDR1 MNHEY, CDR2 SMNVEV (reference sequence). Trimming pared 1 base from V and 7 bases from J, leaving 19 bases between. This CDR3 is CASSLFSGRIGGGYTF. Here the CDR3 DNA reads TGTGCCAGCAGTTTATTTTCCGGACGTATTGGAGGTGGCTACACCTTC.

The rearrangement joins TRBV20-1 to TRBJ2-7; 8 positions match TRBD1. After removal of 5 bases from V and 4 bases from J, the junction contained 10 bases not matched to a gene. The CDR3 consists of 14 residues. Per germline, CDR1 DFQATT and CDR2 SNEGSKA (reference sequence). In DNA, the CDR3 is TGCAGTGCTTCCGGGACAGGAGACGGATACGAGCAGTACTTC. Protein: CSASGTGDGYEQYF.

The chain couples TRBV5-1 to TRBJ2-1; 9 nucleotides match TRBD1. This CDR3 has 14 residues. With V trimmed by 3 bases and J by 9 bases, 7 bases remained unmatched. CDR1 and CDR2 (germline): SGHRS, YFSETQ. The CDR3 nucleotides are TGCGCCAGCAGCTACGGGACAGGGCAGGGTGAGCAGTTCTTC. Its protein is CASSYGTGQGEQFF.

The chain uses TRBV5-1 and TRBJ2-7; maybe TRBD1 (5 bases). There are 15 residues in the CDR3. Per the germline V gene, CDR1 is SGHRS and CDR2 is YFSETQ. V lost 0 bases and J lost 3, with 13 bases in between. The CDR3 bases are TGCGCCAGCAGCTTGGTTTCTGGACAAGTCTACGAGCAGTACTTC. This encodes CASSLVSGQVYEQYF. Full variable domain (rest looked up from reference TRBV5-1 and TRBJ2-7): KAGVTQTPRYLIKTRGQQVTLSCSPISGHRSVSWYQQTPGQGLQFLFEYFSETQRNKGNFPGRFSGRQFSNSRSEMNVSTLELGDSALYLCASSLVSGQVYEQYFGPGTRLTVT.

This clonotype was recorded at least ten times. The CDR3 protein is CASREGTSGETDTQYF. DNA for the CDR3: TGTGCCAGCAGGGAAGGGACTAGCGGTGAGACAGATACGCAGTATTTT. The chain is built from TRBV11-3 and TRBJ2-3, with TRBD2 matching 11 bases. CDR3 length equals 16 residues. V shed 6 bases and J 3 bases; nucleotides not matched to a gene: 8. Germline CDR1 SGHNT, CDR2 YENEEA.

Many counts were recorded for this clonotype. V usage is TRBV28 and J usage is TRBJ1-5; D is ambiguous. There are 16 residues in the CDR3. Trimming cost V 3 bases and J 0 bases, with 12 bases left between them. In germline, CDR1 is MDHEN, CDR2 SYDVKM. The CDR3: CASSLLDQASNQPQHF. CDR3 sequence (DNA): TGTGCCAGCAGTTTGTTGGACCAAGCTAGCAATCAGCCCCAGCATTTT.

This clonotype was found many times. Here the CDR3 DNA reads TGTGCCAGCAGCTCGTCACAGGGTACCTCTGAAGCTTTCTTT. Its protein is CASSSSQGTSEAFF. The chain couples TRBV11-2 to TRBJ1-1; tentatively, D is TRBD1 (6 bases). Per the germline V gene, CDR1 is SGHAT and CDR2 is FQNNGV. V lost 4 bases to trimming and J lost 6 bases, with 15 bases between them. This CDR3 is built from 14 residues.

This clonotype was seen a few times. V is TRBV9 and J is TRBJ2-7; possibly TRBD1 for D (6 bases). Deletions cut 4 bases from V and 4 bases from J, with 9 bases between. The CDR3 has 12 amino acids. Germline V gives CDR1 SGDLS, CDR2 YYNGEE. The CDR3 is CASSQTGYEQYF. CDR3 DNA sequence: TGTGCCAGCAGCCAAACAGGGTACGAGCAGTACTTC. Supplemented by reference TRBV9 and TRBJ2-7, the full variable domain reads DSGVTQTPKHLITATGQRVTLRCSPRSGDLSVYWYQQSLDQGLQFLIQYYNGEERAKGNILERFSAQQFPDLHSELNLSSLELGDSALYFCASSQTGYEQYFGPGTRLTVT.

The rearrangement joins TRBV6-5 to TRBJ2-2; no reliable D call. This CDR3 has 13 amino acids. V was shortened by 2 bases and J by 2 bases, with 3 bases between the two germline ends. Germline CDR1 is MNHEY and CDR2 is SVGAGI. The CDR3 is CASSYLNTGELFF. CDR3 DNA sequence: TGTGCCAGCAGTTACCTCAACACCGGGGAGCTGTTTTTT.

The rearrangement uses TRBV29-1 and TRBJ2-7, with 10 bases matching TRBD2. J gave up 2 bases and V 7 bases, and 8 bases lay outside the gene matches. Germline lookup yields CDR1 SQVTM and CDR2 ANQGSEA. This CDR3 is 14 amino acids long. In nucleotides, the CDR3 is TGCAGCGCGTGGAGCGGGGGGGACCCCTACGAGCAGTACTTC. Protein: CSAWSGGDPYEQYF.